These 11 T cell receptor beta chains were all obtained from the same sample, sequenced in a study of lymphopenia after photon versus proton radiotherapy (dated by TCRdb to about 2019). The method was the immunoSEQ multiplex PCR assay. This immuneACCESS table, as held by TCRdb, lists in-frame sequences with V and J called but not all clones. Of the missing ones, under half trace to an unresolved V gene in checked studies; the others have no known cause. The sample table records tens of thousands of clones; around 86% of these occur just once. About 2% of the sample is held by the ten biggest clonotypes. The starting material was peripheral blood, obtained from a patient treated with photon-based radiotherapy. These receptors all come from a man aged 35 to 55 with gastric cancer.

This chain links TRBV7-7 with TRBJ2-2, with D possibly being TRBD2 (7 bases). With 6 bases removed from V and 6 bases from J, the gap between germline ends came to 17 bases. This CDR3 contains 15 residues. Germline V gene lookup returns CDR1 SSHAT and CDR2 FNYEAQ (reference sequence). CDR3 loop: CASRSGRGSAGELFF. The CDR3 bases are TGTGCCAGCAGATCAGGGAGGGGGTCCGCCGGGGAGCTGTTTTTT.

J is TRBJ1-4 and V is TRBV15; D remains unclear. The V end was cut by 1 base, the J end by 8 bases, with 11 bases between. CDR1 is LNHNV, CDR2 YYDKDF, per germline (reference sequence). There are 14 residues in the CDR3. CDR3 protein: CATSRGTVQEKLFF. In nucleotides, the CDR3 is TGTGCCACCAGCAGAGGAACGGTGCAGGAAAAACTGTTTTTT.

This chain joins TRBV6-6 and TRBJ2-7; D is uncertain. CDR3 length: 13 amino acids. The V end was cut by 1 base, the J end by 1 base, with 5 bases between. Germline CDR1 MNHNY, CDR2 SVGAGI (reference sequence). Written as DNA, the CDR3 is TGTGCCAGCAGTTACTACGGATCCTACGAGCAGTACTTC. It is translated as CASSYYGSYEQYF.

This clone has only one observation. The V and J genes are TRBV11-2 and TRBJ1-2; D is possibly TRBD1 (6 bases). Germline V lookup: CDR1 SGHAT, CDR2 FQNNGV. V was cut by 6 bases and J by 2 bases, with 19 bases left in between. The CDR3 totals 16 residues. This CDR3 reads CASRATLWGHNYGYTF. CDR3 sequence (DNA): TGTGCCAGCAGGGCCACATTGTGGGGACACAACTATGGCTACACCTTC. Full variable domain (remainder filled in from reference TRBV11-2 and TRBJ1-2): EAGVAQSPRYKIIEKRQSVAFWCNPISGHATLYWYQQILGQGPKLLIQFQNNGVVDDSQLPKDRFSAERLKGVDSTLKIQPAKLEDSAVYLCASRATLWGHNYGYTFGSGTRLTVV.

The chain uses TRBV7-2 and TRBJ1-2; the D is unclear. The CDR3 runs 14 residues. V lost 5 bases to trimming and J lost 2 bases, with 12 bases between them. Germline V gene data show CDR1 as SGHTA and CDR2 as FQGNSA. CDR3 sequence reads: CASSLRERNYGYTF. DNA for the CDR3: TGTGCCAGCAGCCTCCGGGAAAGGAACTATGGCTACACCTTC.

This clone was counted a single time. The J gene is TRBJ1-1, the V gene TRBV6-5, with 9 bases that match TRBD1. Unmatched junction bases numbered 6, after V lost 7 bases and J lost 0 bases. The CDR3 is made up of 15 amino acids. The germline gives CDR1 MNHEY, CDR2 SVGAGI. This CDR3 reads CASMRDRAMNTEAFF. The CDR3 coding sequence is TGTGCCAGCATGAGGGACAGGGCCATGAACACTGAAGCTTTCTTT.

The chain is built from TRBV13 and TRBJ2-2; 9 nucleotides line up with TRBD1. The CDR3 totals 16 residues. J gave up 1 base and V 0 bases, and 0 bases lay outside the gene matches. Germline V gene lookup returns CDR1 PRHDT and CDR2 FYEKMQ (reference sequence). The chain's CDR3 is CASSLGGQGNTGELFF. CDR3 nucleotides: TGTGCCAGCAGCTTAGGGGGACAGGGGAACACCGGGGAGCTGTTTTTT.

The chain employs TRBV6-6 and TRBJ2-7; D is tentatively TRBD1 or TRBD2 (7 bases each). Trimming shortened V by 0 bases and J by 3 bases, and 15 bases separated the two germline ends. Germline values: CDR1 MNHNY, CDR2 SVGAGI (reference sequence). This CDR3 spans 16 amino acids. The DNA of the CDR3 is TGTGCCAGCAGTTACTCACCAGGGGGGGAAGGCTACGAGCAGTACTTC. Protein sequence: CASSYSPGGEGYEQYF.

The V and J genes are TRBV2 and TRBJ2-7, with D unresolved. In germline, CDR1 is SNHLY, CDR2 FYNNEI. The CDR3 runs to 14 residues. The ends were cut back, 4 bases at V and 3 bases at J, with 13 bases in the middle. CDR3 sequence: CASSALHILYEQYF. CDR3 DNA sequence: TGTGCCAGCAGTGCCCTTCACATACTCTACGAGCAGTACTTC.

The chain joins TRBV7-9 to TRBJ1-4; D might be TRBD1 (5 bases). Per the germline V gene, CDR1 is SEHNR and CDR2 is FQNEAQ (reference sequence). Trimming left V 4 bases short and J 5 bases short, with 11 bases between. The CDR3 has 14 amino acids. This CDR3 is CASSWGRTNEKLFF. CDR3 DNA sequence: TGTGCCAGCAGCTGGGGCAGGACCAATGAAAAACTGTTTTTT.

This clone was seen once. V and J are TRBV11-2 and TRBJ1-1; 10 positions match TRBD1. This CDR3 spans 16 amino acids. Trimming cost V 7 bases and J 5 bases; bases outside gene matches: 13. CDR1 and CDR2 from the germline V gene are SGHAT and FQNNGV. The CDR3 loop is CASTSSDRGRRTEAFF. CDR3 nucleotide sequence: TGTGCCAGCACCTCCTCGGACAGGGGGAGAAGGACTGAAGCTTTCTTT.